This entry is about one T cell receptor beta chain. This sample was included in a study of cytomegalovirus exposure and HLA in healthy donors. Primers included in the PCR were 60 Vbeta and 13 Jbeta primers. Using immunoSEQ multiplex PCR, the repertoire was profiled, and TCRdb retains in-frame clones only, with some absent. This table holds about 200,000 clones, about 77% found once. The CDR3 has 14 residues. V shed 2 bases, J shed 1 base, and the junction held 0 bases outside the gene matches. Germline CDR1 and CDR2: ENHRY and SYGVKD. The V call is TRBV10-3, the J call TRBJ2-3; 7 positions match TRBD2. The sequence derives from a woman aged 25-40 years in good health and CMV-seronegative. The sample comprised PBMCs. DNA for the CDR3: TGTGCCATCAGTGAGCGGGGGGGCACAGATACGCAGTATTTT. Encoded protein: CAISERGGTDTQYF.